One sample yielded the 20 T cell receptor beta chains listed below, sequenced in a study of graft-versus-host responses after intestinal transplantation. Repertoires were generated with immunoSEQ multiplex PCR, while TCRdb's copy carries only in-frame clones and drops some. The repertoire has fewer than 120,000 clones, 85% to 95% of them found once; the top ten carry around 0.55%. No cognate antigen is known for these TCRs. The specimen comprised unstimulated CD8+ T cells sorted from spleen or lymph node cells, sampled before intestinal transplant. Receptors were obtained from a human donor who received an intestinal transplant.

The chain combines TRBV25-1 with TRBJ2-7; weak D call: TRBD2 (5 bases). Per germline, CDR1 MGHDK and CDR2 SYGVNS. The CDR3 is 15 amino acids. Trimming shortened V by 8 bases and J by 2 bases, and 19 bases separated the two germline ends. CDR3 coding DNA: TGTGCCAGCCCCGGGGTTGACTACCTAGCCTACGAGCAGTACTTC. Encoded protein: CASPGVDYLAYEQYF.

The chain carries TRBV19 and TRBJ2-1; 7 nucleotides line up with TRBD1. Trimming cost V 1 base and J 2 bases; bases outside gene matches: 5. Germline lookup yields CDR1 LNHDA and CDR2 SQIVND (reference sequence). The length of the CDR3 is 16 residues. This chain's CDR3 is CASSIVTGATYNEQFF. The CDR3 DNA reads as TGTGCCAGTAGTATAGTTACAGGGGCTACCTACAATGAGCAGTTCTTC.

The CDR3 DNA reads as TGTGCCATCAGGGCGGGAGGGAGGGATGAGCAGTTCTTC. This codes for CAIRAGGRDEQFF. The chain carries TRBV10-3 and TRBJ2-1, with 9 bases fitting TRBD2. V lost 6 bases, J lost 8 bases, and 5 bases stayed unmatched. Germline lookup yields CDR1 ENHRY and CDR2 SYGVKD. This CDR3 region has 13 residues.

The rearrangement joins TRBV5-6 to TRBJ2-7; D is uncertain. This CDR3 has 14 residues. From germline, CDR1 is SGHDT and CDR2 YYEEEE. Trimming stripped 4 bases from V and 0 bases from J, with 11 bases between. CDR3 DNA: TGTGCCAGCAGCCCCCTCGCACTCTCCTACGAGCAGTACTTC. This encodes CASSPLALSYEQYF.

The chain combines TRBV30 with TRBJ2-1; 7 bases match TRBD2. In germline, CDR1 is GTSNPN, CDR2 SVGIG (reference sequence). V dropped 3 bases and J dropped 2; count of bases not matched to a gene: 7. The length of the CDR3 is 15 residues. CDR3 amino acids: CAWREPGLTYNEQFF. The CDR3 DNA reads TGTGCCTGGAGGGAGCCGGGACTAACCTACAATGAGCAGTTCTTC.

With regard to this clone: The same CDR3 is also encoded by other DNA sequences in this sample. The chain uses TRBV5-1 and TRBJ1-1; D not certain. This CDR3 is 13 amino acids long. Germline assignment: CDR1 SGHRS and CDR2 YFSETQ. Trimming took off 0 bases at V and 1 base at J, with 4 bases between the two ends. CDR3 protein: CASSLEGNTEAFF. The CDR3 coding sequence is TGCGCCAGCAGCTTGGAGGGGAACACTGAAGCTTTCTTT.

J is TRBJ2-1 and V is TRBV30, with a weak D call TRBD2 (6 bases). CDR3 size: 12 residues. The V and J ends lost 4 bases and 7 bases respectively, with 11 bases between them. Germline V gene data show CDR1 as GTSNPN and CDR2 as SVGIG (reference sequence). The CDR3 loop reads CAWTPRGNEQFF. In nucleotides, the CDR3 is TGTGCCTGGACCCCCCGGGGGAATGAGCAGTTCTTC.

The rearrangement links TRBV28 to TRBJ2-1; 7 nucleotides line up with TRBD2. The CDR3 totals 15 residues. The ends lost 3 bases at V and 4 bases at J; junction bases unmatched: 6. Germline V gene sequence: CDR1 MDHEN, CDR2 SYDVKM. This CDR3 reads CASSFGRESYNEQFF. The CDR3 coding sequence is TGTGCCAGCAGTTTCGGGCGGGAGTCGTACAATGAGCAGTTCTTC.

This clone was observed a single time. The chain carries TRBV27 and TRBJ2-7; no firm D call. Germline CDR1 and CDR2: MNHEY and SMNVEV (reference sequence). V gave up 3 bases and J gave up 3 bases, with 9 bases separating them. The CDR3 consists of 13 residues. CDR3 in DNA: TGTGCCAGCAGTTTGAACAGAAACTACGAGCAGTACTTC. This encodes CASSLNRNYEQYF.

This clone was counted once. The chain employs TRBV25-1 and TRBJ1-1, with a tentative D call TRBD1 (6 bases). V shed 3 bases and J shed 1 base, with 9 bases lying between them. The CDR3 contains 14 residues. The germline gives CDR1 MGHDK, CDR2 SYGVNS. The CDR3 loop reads CASSDPDRNTEAFF. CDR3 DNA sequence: TGTGCCAGCAGTGACCCGGACAGGAACACTGAAGCTTTCTTT.

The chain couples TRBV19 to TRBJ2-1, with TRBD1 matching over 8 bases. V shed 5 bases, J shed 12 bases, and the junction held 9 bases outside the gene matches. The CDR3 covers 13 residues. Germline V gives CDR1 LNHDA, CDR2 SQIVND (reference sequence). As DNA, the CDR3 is TGTGCCAGTAGTCAGGGGGCCCTATCCGGGCAGTTCTTC. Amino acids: CASSQGALSGQFF.

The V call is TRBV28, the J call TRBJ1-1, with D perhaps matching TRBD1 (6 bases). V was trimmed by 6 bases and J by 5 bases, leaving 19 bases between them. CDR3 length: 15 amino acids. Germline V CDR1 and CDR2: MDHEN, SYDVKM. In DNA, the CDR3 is TGTGCCAGCAGCCCGACCCGGGGGCGGAAGACTGAAGCTTTCTTT. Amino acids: CASSPTRGRKTEAFF.

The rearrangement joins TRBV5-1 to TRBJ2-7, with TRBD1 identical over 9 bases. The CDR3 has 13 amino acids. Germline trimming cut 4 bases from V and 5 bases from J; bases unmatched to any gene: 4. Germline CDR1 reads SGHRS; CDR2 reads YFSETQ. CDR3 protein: CASSPGQGHEQYF. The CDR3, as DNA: TGCGCCAGCAGCCCGGGACAGGGCCACGAGCAGTACTTC.

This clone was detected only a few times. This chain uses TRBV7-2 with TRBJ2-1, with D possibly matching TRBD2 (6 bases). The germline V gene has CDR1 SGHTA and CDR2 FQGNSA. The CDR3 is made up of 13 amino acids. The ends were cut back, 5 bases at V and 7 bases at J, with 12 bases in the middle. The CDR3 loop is CASSLIAGNEQFF. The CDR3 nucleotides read TGTGCCAGCAGCCTAATTGCGGGGAATGAGCAGTTCTTC.

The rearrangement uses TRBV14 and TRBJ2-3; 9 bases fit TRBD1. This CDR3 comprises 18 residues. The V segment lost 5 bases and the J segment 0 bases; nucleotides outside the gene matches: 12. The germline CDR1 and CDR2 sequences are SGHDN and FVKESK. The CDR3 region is CASSARSGQGLSTDTQYF. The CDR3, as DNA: TGTGCCAGCAGCGCCCGGAGCGGACAGGGGCTTAGCACAGATACGCAGTATTTT. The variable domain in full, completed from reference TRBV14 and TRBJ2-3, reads EAGVTQFPSHSVIEKGQTVTLRCDPISGHDNLYWYRRVMGKEIKFLLHFVKESKQDESGMPNNRFLAERTGGTYSTLKVQPAELEDSGVYFCASSARSGQGLSTDTQYFGPGTRLTVL.

The CDR3 sequence is CASSLWSRDLNQPQHF. CDR3 bases: TGTGCCAGCAGCTTATGGTCCCGGGACCTGAATCAGCCCCAGCATTTT. The rearrangement uses TRBV7-3 and TRBJ1-5, with a tentative D call TRBD1 (5 bases). V shed 2 bases and J shed 4 bases, with 15 bases lying between them. CDR3 size: 16 residues. CDR1 and CDR2 from the germline V gene are SGHTA and FQGTGA.

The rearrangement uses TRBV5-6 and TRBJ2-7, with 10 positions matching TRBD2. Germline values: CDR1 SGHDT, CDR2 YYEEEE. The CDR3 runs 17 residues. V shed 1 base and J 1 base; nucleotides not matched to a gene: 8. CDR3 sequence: CASSLPSGRLYSYEQYF. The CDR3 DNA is TGTGCCAGCAGCTTGCCTAGCGGGAGACTATATTCCTACGAGCAGTACTTC.

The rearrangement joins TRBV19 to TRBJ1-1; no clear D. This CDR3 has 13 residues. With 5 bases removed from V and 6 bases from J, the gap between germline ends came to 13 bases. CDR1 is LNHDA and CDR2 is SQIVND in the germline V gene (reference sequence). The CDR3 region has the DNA TGTGCCAGTAGTTCCGGGTCGAGTTCTGAAGCTTTCTTT. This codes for CASSSGSSSEAFF. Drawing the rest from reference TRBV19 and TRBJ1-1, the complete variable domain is DGGITQSPKYLFRKEGQNVTLSCEQNLNHDAMYWYRQDPGQGLRLIYYSQIVNDFQKGDIAEGYSVSREKKESFPLTVTSAQKNPTAFYLCASSSGSSSEAFFGQGTRLTVV.

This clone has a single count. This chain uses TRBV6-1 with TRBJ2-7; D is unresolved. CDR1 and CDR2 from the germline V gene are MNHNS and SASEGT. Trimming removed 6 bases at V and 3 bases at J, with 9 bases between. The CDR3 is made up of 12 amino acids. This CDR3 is CASSPSRYEQYF. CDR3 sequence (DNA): TGTGCCAGCAGCCCCAGCCGCTACGAGCAGTACTTC.

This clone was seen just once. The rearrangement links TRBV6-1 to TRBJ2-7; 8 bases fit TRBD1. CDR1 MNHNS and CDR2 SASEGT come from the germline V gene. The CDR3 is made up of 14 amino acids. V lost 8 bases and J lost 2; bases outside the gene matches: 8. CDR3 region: CASFPTGVTYEQYF. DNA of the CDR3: TGTGCCAGCTTCCCGACAGGGGTTACCTACGAGCAGTACTTC.